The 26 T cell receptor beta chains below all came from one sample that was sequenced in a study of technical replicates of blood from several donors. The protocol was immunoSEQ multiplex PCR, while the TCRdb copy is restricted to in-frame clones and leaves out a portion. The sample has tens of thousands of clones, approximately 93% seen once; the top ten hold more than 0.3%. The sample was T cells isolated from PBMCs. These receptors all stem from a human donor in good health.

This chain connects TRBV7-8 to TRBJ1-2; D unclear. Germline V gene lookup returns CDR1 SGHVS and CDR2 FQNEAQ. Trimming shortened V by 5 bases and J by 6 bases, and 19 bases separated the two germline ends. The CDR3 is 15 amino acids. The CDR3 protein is CASSPVGTFLDGYTF. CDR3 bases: TGTGCCAGCAGCCCGGTCGGTACGTTCTTGGATGGCTACACCTTC.

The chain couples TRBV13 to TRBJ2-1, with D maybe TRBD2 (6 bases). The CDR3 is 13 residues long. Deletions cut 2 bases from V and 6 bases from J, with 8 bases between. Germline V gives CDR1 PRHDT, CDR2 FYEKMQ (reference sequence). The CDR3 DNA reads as TGTGCCAGCAGCTTACAGGGAGGCAATGAGCAGTTCTTC. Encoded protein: CASSLQGGNEQFF. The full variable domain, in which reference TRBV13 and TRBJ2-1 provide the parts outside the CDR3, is AAGVIQSPRHLIKEKRETATLKCYPIPRHDTVYWYQQGPGQDPQFLISFYEKMQSDKGSIPDRFSAQQFSDYHSELNMSSLELGDSALYFCASSLQGGNEQFFGPGTRLTVL.

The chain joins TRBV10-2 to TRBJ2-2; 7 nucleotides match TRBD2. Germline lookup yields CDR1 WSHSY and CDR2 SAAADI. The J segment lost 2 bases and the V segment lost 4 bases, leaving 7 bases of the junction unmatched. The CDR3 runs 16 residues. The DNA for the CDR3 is TGCGCCAGCAGTGGTGTGCGGGAGTATAACACCGGGGAGCTGTTTTTT. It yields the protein CASSGVREYNTGELFF.

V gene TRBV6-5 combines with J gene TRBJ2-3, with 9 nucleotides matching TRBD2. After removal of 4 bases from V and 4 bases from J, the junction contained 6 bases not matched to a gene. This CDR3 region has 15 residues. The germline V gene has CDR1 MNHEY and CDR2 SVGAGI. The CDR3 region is CASSFSGSGSDTQYF. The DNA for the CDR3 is TGTGCCAGCAGTTTTAGCGGGAGTGGGTCAGATACGCAGTATTTT.

CDR3 residues: CASSLAAGGTSYEQYF. DNA of the CDR3: TGTGCCAGCAGCTTAGCGGCGGGAGGGACCTCCTACGAGCAGTACTTC. This sequence joins TRBV7-2 and TRBJ2-7, with 9 bases fitting TRBD2. The CDR3 totals 16 residues. The V gene's germline CDR1 is SGHTA and CDR2 FQGNSA. V lost 0 bases and J lost 0; bases outside the gene matches: 3.

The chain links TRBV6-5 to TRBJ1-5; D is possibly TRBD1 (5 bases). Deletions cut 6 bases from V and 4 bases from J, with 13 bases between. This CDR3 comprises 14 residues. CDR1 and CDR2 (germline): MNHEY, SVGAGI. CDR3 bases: TGTGCCAGCAGATGGAGGGAGGGGAATCAGCCCCAGCATTTT. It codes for CASRWREGNQPQHF.

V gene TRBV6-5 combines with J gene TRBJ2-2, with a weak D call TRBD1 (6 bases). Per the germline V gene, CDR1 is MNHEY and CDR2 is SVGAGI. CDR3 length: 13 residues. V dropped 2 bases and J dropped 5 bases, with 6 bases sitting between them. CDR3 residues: CASSYRGTGELFF. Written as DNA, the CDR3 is TGTGCCAGCAGTTACAGGGGGACCGGGGAGCTGTTTTTT.

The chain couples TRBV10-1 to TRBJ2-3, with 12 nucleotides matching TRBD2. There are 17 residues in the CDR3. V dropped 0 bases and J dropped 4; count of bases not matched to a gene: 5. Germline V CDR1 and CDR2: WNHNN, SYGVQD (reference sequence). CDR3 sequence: CASSESRLAGAPDTQYF. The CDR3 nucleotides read TGCGCCAGCAGTGAGTCGAGACTAGCGGGAGCACCAGATACGCAGTATTTT.

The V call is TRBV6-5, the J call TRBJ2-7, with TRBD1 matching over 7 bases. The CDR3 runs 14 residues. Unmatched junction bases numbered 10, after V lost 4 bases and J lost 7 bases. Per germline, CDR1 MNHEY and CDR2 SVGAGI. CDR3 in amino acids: CASSSRTGRREQYF. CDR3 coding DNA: TGTGCCAGCAGTTCTAGGACAGGAAGGCGGGAGCAGTACTTC.

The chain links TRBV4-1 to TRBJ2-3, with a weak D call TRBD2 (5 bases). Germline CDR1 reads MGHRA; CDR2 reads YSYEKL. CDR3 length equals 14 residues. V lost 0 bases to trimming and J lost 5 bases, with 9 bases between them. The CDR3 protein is CASSQDPGVDTQYF. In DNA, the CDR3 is TGCGCCAGCAGCCAAGATCCCGGGGTAGATACGCAGTATTTT.

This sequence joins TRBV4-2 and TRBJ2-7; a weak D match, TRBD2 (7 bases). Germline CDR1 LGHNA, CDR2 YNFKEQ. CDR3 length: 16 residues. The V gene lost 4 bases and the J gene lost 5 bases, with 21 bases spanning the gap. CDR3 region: CASSPEDRGARNEQYF. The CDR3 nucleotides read TGTGCCAGCAGCCCAGAAGATCGGGGGGCGCGGAACGAGCAGTACTTC.

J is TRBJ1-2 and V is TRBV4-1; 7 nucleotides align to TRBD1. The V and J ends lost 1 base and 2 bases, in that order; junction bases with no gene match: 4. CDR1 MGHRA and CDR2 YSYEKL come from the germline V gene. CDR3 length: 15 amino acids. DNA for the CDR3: TGCGCCAGCAGCCAAGCAGGGGGAGAGAACTATGGCTACACCTTC. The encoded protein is CASSQAGGENYGYTF.

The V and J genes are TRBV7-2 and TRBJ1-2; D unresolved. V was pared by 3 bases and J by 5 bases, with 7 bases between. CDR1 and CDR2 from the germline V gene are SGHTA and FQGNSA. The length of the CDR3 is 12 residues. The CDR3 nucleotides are TGTGCCAGCAGCTTCTCGGGTTATGGCTACACCTTC. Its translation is CASSFSGYGYTF.

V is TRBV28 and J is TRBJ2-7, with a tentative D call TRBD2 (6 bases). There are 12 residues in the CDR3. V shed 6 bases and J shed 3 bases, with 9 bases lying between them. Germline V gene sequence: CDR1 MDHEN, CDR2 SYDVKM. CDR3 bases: TGTGCCAGCAGACGGGAGTTCTACGAGCAGTACTTC. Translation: CASRREFYEQYF.

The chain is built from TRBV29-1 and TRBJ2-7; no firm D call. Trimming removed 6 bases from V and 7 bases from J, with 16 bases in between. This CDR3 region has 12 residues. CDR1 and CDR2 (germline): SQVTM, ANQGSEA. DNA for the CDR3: TGCAGCGTCCAGGATATAAATTGGGAGCAGTACTTC. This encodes CSVQDINWEQYF.

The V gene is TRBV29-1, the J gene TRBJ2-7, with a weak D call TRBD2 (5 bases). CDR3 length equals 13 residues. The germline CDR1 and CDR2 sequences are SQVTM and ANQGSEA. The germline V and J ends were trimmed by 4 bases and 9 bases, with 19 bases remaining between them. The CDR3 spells CSVGFSGAEGQYF. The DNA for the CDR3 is TGCAGCGTTGGGTTCAGCGGTGCTGAGGGGCAGTACTTC.

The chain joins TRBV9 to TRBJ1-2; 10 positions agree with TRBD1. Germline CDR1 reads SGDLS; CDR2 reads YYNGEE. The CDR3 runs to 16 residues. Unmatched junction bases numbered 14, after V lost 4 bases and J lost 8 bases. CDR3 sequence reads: CASSPRTGGVEVGYTF. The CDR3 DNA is TGTGCCAGCAGCCCACGGACAGGGGGTGTCGAGGTCGGCTACACCTTC.

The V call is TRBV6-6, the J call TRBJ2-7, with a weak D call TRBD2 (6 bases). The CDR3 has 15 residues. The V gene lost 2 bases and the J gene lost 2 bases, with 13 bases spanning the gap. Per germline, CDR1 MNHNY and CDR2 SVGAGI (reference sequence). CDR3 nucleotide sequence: TGTGCCAGCAGTTACGCGGGGTATGGGGCCTACGAGCAGTACTTC. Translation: CASSYAGYGAYEQYF.

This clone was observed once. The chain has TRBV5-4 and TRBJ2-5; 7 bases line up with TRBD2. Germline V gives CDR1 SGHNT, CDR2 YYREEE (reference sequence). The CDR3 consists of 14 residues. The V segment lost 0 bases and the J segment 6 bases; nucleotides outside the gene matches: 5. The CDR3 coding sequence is TGTGCCAGCAGCTTGGGTGGGAGGGCCCAGACCCAGTACTTC. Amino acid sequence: CASSLGGRAQTQYF.

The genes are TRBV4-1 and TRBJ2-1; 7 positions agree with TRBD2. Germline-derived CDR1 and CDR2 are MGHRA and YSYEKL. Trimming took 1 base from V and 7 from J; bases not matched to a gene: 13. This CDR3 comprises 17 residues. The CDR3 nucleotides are TGCGCCAGCAGCCAAGCCCCCCTTGTGCGGGAGATAAATGAGCAGTTCTTC. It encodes CASSQAPLVREINEQFF.

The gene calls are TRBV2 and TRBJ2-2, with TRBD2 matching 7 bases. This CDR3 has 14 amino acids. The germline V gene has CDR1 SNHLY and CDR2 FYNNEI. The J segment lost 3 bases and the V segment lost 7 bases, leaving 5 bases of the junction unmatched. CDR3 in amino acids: CASKPLADTGELFF. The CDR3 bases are TGTGCCAGCAAACCCCTAGCGGACACCGGGGAGCTGTTTTTT.

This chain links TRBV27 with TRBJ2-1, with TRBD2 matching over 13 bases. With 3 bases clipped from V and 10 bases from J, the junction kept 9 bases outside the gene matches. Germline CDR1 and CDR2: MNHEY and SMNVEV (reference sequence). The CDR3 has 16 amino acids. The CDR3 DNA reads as TGTGCCAGCAGTTTCCGTGGACTAGCGGGAGAACGCGAGCAGTTCTTC. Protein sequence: CASSFRGLAGEREQFF.

CDR3 amino acids: CAWRTSGPPRFF. The CDR3 region has the DNA TGTGCCTGGAGGACTAGCGGGCCGCCGCGGTTCTTC. The chain employs TRBV30 and TRBJ2-1; TRBD2 matches at 10 bases. Unmatched junction bases numbered 8, after V lost 3 bases and J lost 15 bases. Germline V lookup: CDR1 GTSNPN, CDR2 SVGIG (reference sequence). The CDR3 has 12 residues.

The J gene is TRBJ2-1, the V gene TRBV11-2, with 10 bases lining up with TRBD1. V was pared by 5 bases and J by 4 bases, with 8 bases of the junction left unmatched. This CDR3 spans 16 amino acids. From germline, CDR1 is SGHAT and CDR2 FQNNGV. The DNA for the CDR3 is TGTGCCAGCAGCCGAGACCGGGACAGGGGTTACAATGAGCAGTTCTTC. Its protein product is CASSRDRDRGYNEQFF.

Here the CDR3 reads CASSQPTAYSNQPQHF. The DNA of the CDR3 is TGTGCCAGTAGTCAACCGACAGCTTATAGCAATCAGCCCCAGCATTTT. The chain employs TRBV19 and TRBJ1-5, with D possibly being TRBD1 (5 bases). Trimming removed 5 bases from V and 0 bases from J, with 14 bases in between. Germline loops: CDR1 LNHDA, CDR2 SQIVND (reference sequence). The CDR3 loop spans 16 amino acids.

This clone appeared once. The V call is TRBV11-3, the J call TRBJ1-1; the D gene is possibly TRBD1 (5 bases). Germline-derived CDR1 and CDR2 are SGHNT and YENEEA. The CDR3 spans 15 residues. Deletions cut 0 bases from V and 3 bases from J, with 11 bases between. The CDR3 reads CASSLDPDRHTEAFF. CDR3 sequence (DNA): TGTGCCAGCAGCTTAGATCCAGACAGACACACTGAAGCTTTCTTT.